These 3 T cell receptor beta chains originate from one sample sequenced in a study of T cell changes during pregnancy in multiple sclerosis. The protocol was immunoSEQ multiplex PCR, while the TCRdb copy is restricted to in-frame clones and leaves out a portion. The sample includes under 55,000 clones, approximately 94% of them seen just once. The material sequenced was CD4+ T cells from peripheral blood mononuclear cells, taken in the third trimester of pregnancy. The receptors here all came from a female donor with multiple sclerosis, enrolled in a pregnancy study.

The gene calls are TRBV18 and TRBJ1-2, with D perhaps matching TRBD1 (5 bases). V dropped 0 bases and J dropped 4 bases, with 12 bases sitting between them. Germline V gene lookup returns CDR1 KGHSH and CDR2 LQKENI. The CDR3 loop spans 15 amino acids. CDR3 bases: TGTGCCAGCTCACCACCTACGCAGGGATCCTATGGCTACACCTTC. Its translation: CASSPPTQGSYGYTF.

This clone was found once. This chain joins TRBV9 and TRBJ2-7; no firm D call. V lost 0 bases to trimming and J lost 1 base, with 8 bases between them. CDR1 and CDR2 from the germline V gene are SGDLS and YYNGEE. CDR3 length: 14 amino acids. The CDR3, as DNA: TGTGCCAGCAGCGTAGACCATAGATCCTACGAGCAGTACTTC. Its protein product is CASSVDHRSYEQYF.

The chain couples TRBV5-1 to TRBJ2-1, with 7 bases that match TRBD2. CDR1 is SGHRS and CDR2 is YFSETQ in the germline V gene. Losses at the gene ends were 4 bases for V and 1 base for J; bases not matched to a gene: 8. CDR3 size: 16 residues. The CDR3 reads CASSLRVGGSYNEQFF. The DNA for the CDR3 is TGCGCCAGCAGCCTACGGGTGGGGGGGTCCTACAATGAGCAGTTCTTC.